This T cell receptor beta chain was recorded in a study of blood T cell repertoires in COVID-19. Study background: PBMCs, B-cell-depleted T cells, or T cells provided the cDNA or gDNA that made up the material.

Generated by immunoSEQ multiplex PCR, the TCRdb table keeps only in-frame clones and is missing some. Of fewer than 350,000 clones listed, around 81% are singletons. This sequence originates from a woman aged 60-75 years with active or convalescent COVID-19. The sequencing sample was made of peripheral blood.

The CDR3 DNA follows: TGTGCCAGCAGCTTCCTACAGGGTTTGATGACTGAAGCTTTCTTT. This codes for CASSFLQGLMTEAFF. The rearrangement joins TRBV11-2 to TRBJ1-1, with D tentatively TRBD1 (6 bases). This CDR3 region has 15 residues. Germline V gene data show CDR1 as SGHAT and CDR2 as FQNNGV. Deletions cut 3 bases from V and 5 bases from J, with 16 bases between.